A selection of T cell receptor beta chains follows, all from one sample in a study of molecular identifiers for immune sequencing clone quantification. One entry per CDR3 protein results from TCRdb running MiXCR on the PCR reads. This sample carries about 500,000 distinct CDR3 sequences, around 21% of them seen once, and the ten largest clones take under 0.85%. Sequenced sample: naive CD8+ T cells from blood, with Jurkat cell RNA spiked in. The receptor set was obtained from a human donor in good health. Some libraries in this study had Jurkat cell RNA spiked in. Both conserved end residues are part of each CDR3. A D gene is named only where the DNA matches it firmly. A clone size is listed for some rows: how often the clone was seen (once, few, many), or a class if it is expanded.

j_call d_call clone_size v_call cdr3_aa cdr3_nt
TRBJ1-6 TRBD1 few TRBV4-3 CASSQDRTGAGPLHF TGCGCCAGCAGCCAAGATCGGACAGGCGCTGGACCCCTCCACTTT
TRBJ2-4 - few TRBV7-2 CASSFPRTDWAQTKNIQYF TGTGCCAGCAGCTTCCCAAGGACAGATTGGGCTCAAACCAAAAACATTCAGTACTTC
TRBJ1-3 - many TRBV4-3 CASSQDRGYSGNTIYF TGCGCCAGCAGCCAAGACCGGGGGTACTCTGGAAACACCATATATTTT
TRBJ2-5 TRBD2 few TRBV12-3/TRBV12-4 CASSLGREDRETQYF TGTGCCAGCAGTTTAGGGCGGGAGGATAGGGAGACCCAGTACTTC
TRBJ1-1 - many TRBV2 CASSADGENTEAFF TGTGCCAGCAGTGCTGACGGAGAGAACACTGAAGCTTTCTTT
TRBJ2-7 - - TRBV6-2/TRBV6-3 CASRLRGAPHEQYF TGTGCCAGCAGGCTCCGTGGGGCGCCCCACGAGCAGTACTTC
TRBJ1-6 - - TRBV4-3 CASSQSNVLTDNSPLHF TGCGCCAGCAGCCAATCAAACGTCTTGACTGATAATTCACCCCTCCACTTT
TRBJ2-1 TRBD2 few TRBV27 CASSLVGGPPYNEQFF TGTGCCAGCAGTTTAGTGGGAGGGCCCCCCTACAATGAGCAGTTCTTC
TRBJ2-5 TRBD2 - TRBV4-1 CASSQVLLAAQETQYF TGCGCCAGCAGCCAAGTCCTACTAGCGGCCCAAGAGACCCAGTACTTC
TRBJ2-7 TRBD2 few TRBV19 CASSLLAGESYEQYF TGTGCCAGTAGTCTCCTAGCGGGCGAATCTTATGAGCAGTACTTC
TRBJ1-5 - - TRBV4-1 CASSEGPLSSNQPQHF TGCGCCAGCAGCGAAGGCCCTCTTAGTAGCAATCAGCCCCAGCATTTT
TRBJ2-2 TRBD1 few TRBV6-5 CASSYHAVRGLNTGELFF TGTGCCAGCAGTTACCACGCGGTGAGGGGGCTAAACACCGGGGAGCTGTTTTTT
TRBJ2-7 - - TRBV5-1 CASSSGNYPYEQYF TGCGCCAGCAGCTCGGGCAACTACCCCTACGAGCAGTACTTC
TRBJ2-2 - many TRBV12-3/TRBV12-4 CASSFTSTGELFF TGTGCCAGCAGTTTTACCAGCACCGGGGAGCTGTTTTTT
TRBJ1-4 - many TRBV4-3 CASSPTWGTNEKLFF TGCGCCAGCAGCCCAACATGGGGTACTAATGAAAAACTGTTTTTT
TRBJ2-1 TRBD2 - TRBV28 CASRGRRGVGNEQFF TGTGCCAGCAGGGGAAGACGGGGGGTAGGGAATGAGCAGTTCTTC
TRBJ2-7 - many TRBV5-6 CASSAPYEQYF TGTGCCAGCAGCGCCCCCTACGAGCAGTACTTC
TRBJ2-7 - many TRBV4-2 CASSHSGIYEQYF TGTGCCAGCAGCCATTCCGGCATCTACGAGCAGTACTTC
TRBJ2-7 TRBD1 - TRBV12-3/TRBV12-4 CASTEGTGVDEQYF TGTGCCAGCACCGAAGGAACAGGGGTAGACGAGCAGTACTTC
TRBJ1-1 TRBD1 few TRBV5-6 CASSRRWEEQGSAEAFF TGTGCCAGCAGCCGCCGATGGGAGGAACAGGGGAGCGCTGAAGCTTTCTTT
TRBJ2-7 - many TRBV7-6 CASSLSVGQNLREQYF TGTGCCAGCAGCTTATCGGTGGGCCAGAACCTACGCGAGCAGTACTTC
TRBJ2-5 TRBD2 few TRBV4-1 CASSQEWVASGTQETQYF TGCGCCAGCAGCCAAGAGTGGGTGGCTAGCGGAACCCAAGAGACCCAGTACTTC
TRBJ1-5 - many TRBV28 CASSFAGNQPQHF TGTGCCAGCAGCTTCGCGGGGAATCAGCCCCAGCATTTT
TRBJ1-1 TRBD1 many TRBV4-1 CASSHKTTGVTEAFF TGCGCCAGCAGCCATAAGACGACAGGGGTCACTGAAGCTTTCTTT
TRBJ2-5 - many TRBV28 CASSFRGVTEETQYF TGTGCCAGCAGTTTCCGAGGGGTGACAGAAGAGACCCAGTACTTC
TRBJ2-2 TRBD1 many TRBV12-3/TRBV12-4 CASTSDRVAGELFF TGTGCCAGCACCTCGGACAGGGTGGCCGGGGAGCTGTTTTTT
TRBJ2-5 - - TRBV6-5 CASGSVSTGQGETQYF TGTGCCAGCGGAAGTGTATCGACGGGCCAGGGGGAGACCCAGTACTTC
TRBJ2-4 - few TRBV19 CASSLAGIAKNIQYF TGTGCCAGTTCATTGGCGGGTATAGCCAAAAACATTCAGTACTTC
TRBJ2-2 TRBD2 many TRBV7-9 CASSLGGGNTGELFF TGTGCCAGCAGCTTAGGCGGGGGAAACACCGGGGAGCTGTTTTTT
TRBJ2-7 - - TRBV2 CASSRTHTKAPYEQYF TGTGCCAGCAGTCGAACGCATACTAAGGCCCCCTACGAGCAGTACTTC
TRBJ1-1 TRBD1 many TRBV29-1 CSVEESVGTGAKGTEAFF TGCAGCGTTGAAGAAAGTGTCGGGACAGGGGCTAAGGGCACTGAAGCTTTCTTT
TRBJ1-1 - - TRBV6-1 CASSAPGFMNTEAFF TGTGCCAGCAGTGCCCCGGGATTCATGAACACTGAAGCTTTCTTT
TRBJ2-1 - many TRBV2 CASSEAEVNSYNEQFF TGTGCCAGCAGTGAAGCCGAGGTCAACTCCTACAATGAGCAGTTCTTC
TRBJ1-2 - - TRBV6-5 CASSPDRGDRNYGYTF TGTGCCAGCAGTCCGGACAGAGGGGATCGAAACTATGGCTACACCTTC
TRBJ2-7 TRBD2 many TRBV4-3 CASSQDASGPYEQYF TGCGCCAGCAGCCAAGACGCTAGCGGACCATACGAGCAGTACTTC
TRBJ1-2 - few TRBV30 CAGPRTDPNYGYTF TGTGCCGGCCCAAGGACTGACCCTAACTATGGCTACACCTTC
TRBJ2-3 TRBD2 once TRBV11-2 CASGLGTSGYLDTQYF TGTGCCAGCGGCTTAGGTACTAGCGGATATTTAGATACGCAGTATTTT
TRBJ2-5 TRBD2 - TRBV4-3 CASSPDSGGRAGETQYF TGCGCCAGCAGCCCAGATTCTGGCGGGAGGGCTGGGGAGACCCAGTACTTC
TRBJ2-5 - few TRBV5-1 CASSLGDNHPGTQYF TGCGCCAGCAGCTTGGGGGACAACCATCCGGGGACCCAGTACTTC
TRBJ1-1 - many TRBV7-9 CASSKLGVEAFF TGTGCCAGCAGCAAGCTTGGGGTCGAAGCTTTCTTT
TRBJ2-5 - - TRBV7-9 CASKVADQETQYF TGTGCTAGCAAGGTCGCCGACCAAGAGACCCAGTACTTC
TRBJ1-3 - - TRBV29-1 CSVAVSGSTIYF TGCAGCGTTGCCGTCTCTGGAAGCACCATATATTTT
TRBJ2-7 TRBD1 many TRBV6-5 CASSYVAGGDPYEQYF TGTGCCAGCAGTTACGTCGCAGGGGGCGATCCCTACGAGCAGTACTTC
TRBJ1-2 - many TRBV20-1 CSARGTENYGYTF TGCAGTGCTAGAGGTACCGAGAACTATGGCTACACCTTC
TRBJ2-3 - many TRBV20-1 CSARDRGGASLGTDTQYF TGCAGTGCTAGAGATCGTGGGGGTGCTAGTCTAGGCACAGATACGCAGTATTTT
TRBJ1-2 - many TRBV12-3/TRBV12-4 CASSHAQGRIDDGYTF TGTGCCAGCAGCCATGCCCAGGGGAGGATTGACGATGGCTACACCTTC
TRBJ2-2 TRBD2 - TRBV9 CASSVGPGLAGVTGELFF TGTGCCAGCAGCGTAGGTCCCGGACTAGCGGGAGTCACCGGGGAGCTGTTTTTT